The 23 T cell receptor beta chains given below trace back to one sample, sequenced in a study of beta chain features in type 1 diabetes. Expressed TCRB transcripts got sequenced, as all isolated RNA was reverse transcribed. Data came from immunoSEQ multiplex PCR; TCRdb stores just in-frame clones and leaves some out. The table has 600,000 to 650,000 clones, around a sixth seen once; the top ten hold 0.09% to 0.095%. The sample consisted of naive CD4+ T cells from blood. These receptors all come from a man between 18 and 29 years old in good health.

V usage is TRBV7-2 and J usage is TRBJ2-5, with 8 bases fitting TRBD2. V dropped 5 bases and J dropped 4; count of bases not matched to a gene: 3. Germline assignment: CDR1 SGHTA and CDR2 FQGNSA. This CDR3 contains 13 residues. The chain's CDR3 is CASSATSVETQYF. DNA of the CDR3: TGTGCCAGCAGCGCGACTAGCGTAGAGACCCAGTACTTC.

V usage is TRBV5-4 and J usage is TRBJ2-3, with a weak D call TRBD2 (6 bases). This CDR3 is built from 14 residues. Germline values: CDR1 SGHNT, CDR2 YYREEE (reference sequence). The V gene lost 5 bases and the J gene lost 1 base, with 11 bases spanning the gap. CDR3 sequence reads: CASRAGTGTDTQYF. In DNA form, the CDR3 reads TGTGCCAGCAGGGCCGGGACTGGCACAGATACGCAGTATTTT. Full variable domain (rest looked up from reference TRBV5-4 and TRBJ2-3): ETGVTQSPTHLIKTRGQQVTLRCSSQSGHNTVSWYQQALGQGPQFIFQYYREEENGRGNFPPRFSGLQFPNYSSELNVNALELDDSALYLCASRAGTGTDTQYFGPGTRLTVL.

The chain is built from TRBV12-5 and TRBJ2-4, with 7 bases matching TRBD1. The CDR3 contains 18 residues. CDR1 is LGHNT and CDR2 is FRNRAP in the germline V gene. With V trimmed by 0 bases and J by 1 base, 9 bases remained unmatched. DNA for the CDR3: TGTGCTAGTGGTTTGGTGATTGGGGACAGATGGGCCAAAAACATTCAGTACTTC. Protein: CASGLVIGDRWAKNIQYF.

The chain joins TRBV7-9 to TRBJ1-5; 8 bases fit TRBD1. This CDR3 region has 16 residues. Germline V gene data show CDR1 as SEHNR and CDR2 as FQNEAQ (reference sequence). Trimming cost V 1 base and J 4 bases; bases outside gene matches: 6. Here the CDR3 reads CASSLDAGGHNQPQHF. In DNA form, the CDR3 reads TGTGCCAGCAGCTTAGATGCAGGGGGCCATAATCAGCCCCAGCATTTT.

The V and J genes are TRBV5-1 and TRBJ2-5, with 7 bases identical to TRBD1. This CDR3 spans 17 amino acids. Trimming took 4 bases from V and 2 from J; bases not matched to a gene: 14. Germline lookup yields CDR1 SGHRS and CDR2 YFSETQ. The CDR3 DNA follows: TGCGCCAGCAGCGCAATCATAGGGACAGTAGGGCAAGAGACCCAGTACTTC. Translated, it gives CASSAIIGTVGQETQYF.

The V call is TRBV28, the J call TRBJ2-7; TRBD1 matches at 9 bases. This CDR3 has 14 residues. V lost 5 bases and J lost 4; bases outside the gene matches: 6. CDR1 and CDR2 from the germline V gene are MDHEN and SYDVKM. For the CDR3, the DNA is TGTGCCAGCAGTCAACAGGGGGCTGGGTACGAGCAGTACTTC. This sequence encodes CASSQQGAGYEQYF.

CDR3 sequence: CASSLTQGLVQETQYF. The DNA for the CDR3 is TGTGCCAGCAGCTTAACCCAGGGACTAGTACAAGAGACCCAGTACTTC. The rearrangement joins TRBV7-9 to TRBJ2-5, with 8 bases that match TRBD2. There are 16 residues in the CDR3. Per the germline V gene, CDR1 is SEHNR and CDR2 is FQNEAQ (reference sequence). With V trimmed by 2 bases and J by 2 bases, 7 bases remained unmatched. Full variable domain (remainder filled in from reference TRBV7-9 and TRBJ2-5): DTGVSQNPRHKITKRGQNVTFRCDPISEHNRLYWYRQTLGQGPEFLTYFQNEAQLEKSRLLSDRFSAERPKGSFSTLEIQRTEQGDSAMYLCASSLTQGLVQETQYFGPGTRLLVL.

Only a few counts were recorded for this clone. The chain links TRBV6-6 to TRBJ2-5; 7 nucleotides agree with TRBD1. Trimming took 6 bases from V and 2 from J; bases not matched to a gene: 6. Per germline, CDR1 MNHNY and CDR2 SVGAGI (reference sequence). The CDR3 is 14 residues long. The CDR3 reads CASSRDRVQETQYF. CDR3 nucleotides: TGTGCCAGCAGCCGAGACAGGGTGCAAGAGACCCAGTACTTC.

The rearrangement uses TRBV7-6 and TRBJ2-2; no clear D. Trimming took 4 bases from V and 5 from J, leaving 8 bases between them. The V gene's germline CDR1 is SGHVS and CDR2 FNYEAQ. CDR3 length: 13 residues. The CDR3 region has the DNA TGTGCCAGCAGCTCTGGGTCAACCGGGGAGCTGTTTTTT. As protein: CASSSGSTGELFF.

CDR3 bases: TGTGCCAGCAGTTACCCCAGGGGGGCCCAAGAGACCCAGTACTTC. Translating gives CASSYPRGAQETQYF. The rearrangement joins TRBV6-6 to TRBJ2-5; weak D call: TRBD1 (7 bases). The CDR3 covers 15 residues. V lost 2 bases to trimming and J lost 1 base, with 11 bases between them. Germline CDR1 MNHNY, CDR2 SVGAGI (reference sequence).

The V and J genes are TRBV18 and TRBJ2-3, with TRBD2 identical over 11 bases. Germline CDR1 and CDR2: KGHSH and LQKENI. The CDR3 loop spans 16 amino acids. Losses at the gene ends were 3 bases for V and 1 base for J; bases not matched to a gene: 3. CDR3 residues: CASSPPGLAGTDTQYF. As DNA, the CDR3 is TGTGCCAGCTCACCCCCGGGACTAGCGGGCACAGATACGCAGTATTTT.

This chain uses TRBV7-8 with TRBJ2-5; 7 bases are shared with TRBD1. The CDR3 totals 18 residues. Losses at the gene ends were 4 bases for V and 0 bases for J; bases not matched to a gene: 14. Germline CDR1 is SGHVS and CDR2 is FQNEAQ. The CDR3 reads CASSYRPADRANQETQYF. DNA for the CDR3: TGTGCCAGCAGCTATCGCCCCGCCGACAGGGCGAACCAAGAGACCCAGTACTTC.

The chain recombines TRBV10-3 with TRBJ1-5, with 10 bases aligning to TRBD1. Trimming at V came to 2 bases and at J to 11 bases, leaving 9 bases not matched to a gene. This CDR3 comprises 15 residues. Per germline, CDR1 ENHRY and CDR2 SYGVKD. The CDR3 bases are TGTGCCATCAGTGAGAAACGGGACAGGGGATGGACCCAGCATTTT. As protein: CAISEKRDRGWTQHF.

V usage is TRBV2 and J usage is TRBJ1-2, with 7 nucleotides matching TRBD1. CDR1 SNHLY and CDR2 FYNNEI come from the germline V gene. The junction had 6 bases not matched to a gene; V was cut back by 4 bases and J by 7 bases. This CDR3 contains 13 residues. The CDR3 DNA sequence: TGTGCCAGCAGTGTGCAACAGGGGCTTGGCTACACCTTC. Its protein is CASSVQQGLGYTF. Together with reference TRBV2 and TRBJ1-2, the CDR3 gives the full variable domain: EPEVTQTPSHQVTQMGQEVILRCVPISNHLYFYWYRQILGQKVEFLVSFYNNEISEKSEIFDDQFSVERPDGSNFTLKIRSTKLEDSAMYFCASSVQQGLGYTFGSGTRLTVV.

The J gene is TRBJ2-7, the V gene TRBV25-1; D possibly corresponds to TRBD2 (6 bases). The V end was cut by 9 bases, the J end by 0 bases, with 12 bases between. From germline, CDR1 is MGHDK and CDR2 SYGVNS. The CDR3 is 13 residues long. The CDR3 spells CARSRGSSYEQYF. CDR3 nucleotides: TGTGCCAGGTCCCGGGGGAGCTCCTACGAGCAGTACTTC.

The chain has TRBV11-2 and TRBJ1-2; D unresolved. CDR1 and CDR2 (germline): SGHAT, FQNNGV. This CDR3 is 12 amino acids long. Deletions cut 5 bases from V and 8 bases from J, with 12 bases between. CDR3 region: CASSQRSGGYTF. For the CDR3, the DNA is TGTGCCAGCAGCCAGAGGTCCGGGGGCTACACCTTC.

The V gene is TRBV15, the J gene TRBJ1-4; 9 bases fit TRBD1. Per the germline V gene, CDR1 is LNHNV and CDR2 is YYDKDF (reference sequence). The CDR3 contains 15 residues. The trim removed 0 bases at V and 8 bases at J, leaving 4 bases unmatched. This chain's CDR3 is CATSRDSGTGEKLFF. CDR3 coding DNA: TGTGCCACCAGCAGAGATTCCGGGACAGGGGAAAAACTGTTTTTT.

The V call is TRBV10-3, the J call TRBJ1-2; no reliable D call. Germline assignment: CDR1 ENHRY and CDR2 SYGVKD. The germline V and J ends were trimmed by 4 bases and 1 base, with 7 bases remaining between them. The CDR3 loop spans 13 amino acids. This chain's CDR3 is CAISGQVNYGYTF. CDR3 nucleotide sequence: TGTGCCATCAGTGGGCAGGTTAACTATGGCTACACCTTC.

The chain employs TRBV6-5 and TRBJ1-6; D gene ambiguous. Germline assignment: CDR1 MNHEY and CDR2 SVGAGI. V dropped 2 bases and J dropped 4 bases, with 12 bases sitting between them. The CDR3 is 16 residues long. CDR3 region: CASSYGGMTYNSPLHF. The DNA for the CDR3 is TGTGCCAGCAGTTACGGAGGGATGACTTATAATTCACCCCTCCACTTT.

The rearrangement links TRBV18 to TRBJ2-1; no clear D gene. From germline, CDR1 is KGHSH and CDR2 LQKENI. The V end was cut by 3 bases, the J end by 8 bases, with 11 bases between. This CDR3 is built from 13 residues. The CDR3 is CASSPGYYDEQFF. DNA of the CDR3: TGTGCCAGCTCACCTGGGTATTACGATGAGCAGTTCTTC. The whole variable domain, remainder taken from reference TRBV18 and TRBJ2-1, is NAGVMQNPRHLVRRRGQEARLRCSPMKGHSHVYWYRQLPEEGLKFMVYLQKENIIDESGMPKERFSAEFPKEGPSILRIQQVVRGDSAAYFCASSPGYYDEQFFGPGTRLTVL.

The chain employs TRBV27 and TRBJ2-5; 11 nucleotides match TRBD1. The CDR3 runs 13 residues. V dropped 6 bases and J dropped 5; count of bases not matched to a gene: 2. Germline loops: CDR1 MNHEY, CDR2 SMNVEV (reference sequence). This CDR3 reads CASRDRGRETQYF. CDR3 in DNA: TGTGCCAGCAGGGACAGGGGGCGGGAGACCCAGTACTTC.

The chain combines TRBV4-3 with TRBJ2-2; 8 bases agree with TRBD1. Germline CDR1 reads LGHNA; CDR2 reads YSLEER. CDR3 length: 16 residues. V shed 1 base, J shed 4 bases, and the junction held 5 bases outside the gene matches. The CDR3 region is CASSQAGGKVTGELFF. The CDR3 DNA follows: TGCGCCAGCAGCCAAGCAGGGGGCAAAGTCACCGGGGAGCTGTTTTTT.

This chain joins TRBV18 and TRBJ2-7; the D is unclear. Deletions cut 1 base from V and 2 bases from J, with 15 bases between. Germline loops: CDR1 KGHSH, CDR2 LQKENI. This CDR3 has 16 residues. The CDR3: CASSPQLPGDPYEQYF. The CDR3 bases are TGTGCCAGCTCACCACAATTGCCAGGCGACCCCTACGAGCAGTACTTC.